Detailed here is one T cell receptor (beta chain). The antigen is not known. Mismatch with germline at one junction end may stem from a read error. The source of the sample is a study of tumor and adjacent non-tumor tissue in lung cancer. Study-wide background: About 4.2 million productive TCRbeta reads were obtained per sample on average. Findings and limits, study-wide: Tumor TCR diversity, when higher, was linked to shorter survival. Compared with tumor, normal lung showed significantly lower TCR diversity. Top 100 clones took a larger repertoire share in normal lung.

The CDR3 totals 16 residues. The V gene's germline CDR1 is LGHNA and CDR2 YSLEER. RNA was extracted from bulk tissue without any cell sorting. Three rounds of nested PCR, following a modified ARM-PCR protocol, produced the TCRbeta library. MiXCR, run by TCRdb on the multiplex PCR reads, gives a single entry per CDR3 protein. The table has roughly 220,000 distinct CDR3 sequences, approximately 74% seen once. The clonotype was recovered from a man aged 60-69 years with non-small cell lung cancer. Material for sequencing was lung tumor tissue. This chain links TRBV4-3 with TRBJ2-2, with TRBD2 as a possible D gene (5 bases). CDR3 bases: TGCGCCAGCAGCCAAGAGTTCGGGGTATTGGCCGAGGAGTTGTTTTTT. The encoded protein is CASSQEFGVLAEELFF.